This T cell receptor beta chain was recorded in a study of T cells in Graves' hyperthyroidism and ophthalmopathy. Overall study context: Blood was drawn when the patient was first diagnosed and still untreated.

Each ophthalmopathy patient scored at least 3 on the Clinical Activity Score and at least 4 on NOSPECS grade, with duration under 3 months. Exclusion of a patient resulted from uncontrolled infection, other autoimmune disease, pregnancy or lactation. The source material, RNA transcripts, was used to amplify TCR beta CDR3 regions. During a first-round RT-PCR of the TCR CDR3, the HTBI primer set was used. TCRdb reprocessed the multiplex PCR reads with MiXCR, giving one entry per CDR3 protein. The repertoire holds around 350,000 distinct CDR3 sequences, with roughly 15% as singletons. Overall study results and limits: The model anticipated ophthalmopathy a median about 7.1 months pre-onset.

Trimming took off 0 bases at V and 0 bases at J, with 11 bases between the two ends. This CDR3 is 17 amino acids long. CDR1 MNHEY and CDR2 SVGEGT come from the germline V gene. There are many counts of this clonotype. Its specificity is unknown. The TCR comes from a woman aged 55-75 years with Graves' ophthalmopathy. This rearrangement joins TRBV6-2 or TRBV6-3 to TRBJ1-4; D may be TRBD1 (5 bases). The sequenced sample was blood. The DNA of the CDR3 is TGTGCCAGCAGTTACTCCCAGCGAGGGGCAACTAATGAAAAACTGTTTTTT. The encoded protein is CASSYSQRGATNEKLFF.